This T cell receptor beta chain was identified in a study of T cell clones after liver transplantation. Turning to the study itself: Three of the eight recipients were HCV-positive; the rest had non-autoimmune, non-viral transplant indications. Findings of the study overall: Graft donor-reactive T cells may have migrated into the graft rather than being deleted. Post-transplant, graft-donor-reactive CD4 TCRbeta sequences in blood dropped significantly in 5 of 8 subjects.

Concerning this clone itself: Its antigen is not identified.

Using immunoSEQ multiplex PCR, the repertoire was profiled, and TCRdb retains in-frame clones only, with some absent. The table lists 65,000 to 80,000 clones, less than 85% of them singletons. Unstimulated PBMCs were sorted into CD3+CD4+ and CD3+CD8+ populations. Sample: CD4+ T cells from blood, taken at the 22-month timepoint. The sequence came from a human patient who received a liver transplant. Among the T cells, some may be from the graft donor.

The CDR3 protein is CSVDSWDRLRDYGYTF. In DNA form, the CDR3 reads TGCAGCGTTGATTCGTGGGACAGGCTTCGCGACTATGGCTACACCTTC. J is TRBJ1-2 and V is TRBV29-1; 8 nucleotides align to TRBD1. With 3 bases clipped from V and 3 bases from J, the junction kept 12 bases outside the gene matches. Germline V lookup: CDR1 SQVTM, CDR2 ANQGSEA. The CDR3 totals 16 residues.